Listed here are 15 T cell receptor beta chains from one sample, sequenced in a study of cytomegalovirus exposure and HLA in healthy donors. The study ran its PCR with 60 Vbeta and 13 Jbeta primers. Repertoires were generated with immunoSEQ multiplex PCR, while TCRdb's copy carries only in-frame clones and drops some. The repertoire holds 170,000 or so clones, with over 70% as singletons. The sequenced sample was PBMCs. The receptors were gathered from a woman in her 30s in good health and CMV-seropositive.

The chain couples TRBV10-3 to TRBJ1-4; weak D call: TRBD1 (5 bases). Germline V gene data show CDR1 as ENHRY and CDR2 as SYGVKD. This CDR3 has 15 residues. Trimming removed 7 bases from V and 4 bases from J, with 16 bases in between. CDR3 DNA: TGTGCCATCAAAAACTCTGGGGGGGATAATGAAAAACTGTTTTTT. Protein sequence: CAIKNSGGDNEKLFF.

The V gene is TRBV7-5, the J gene TRBJ1-2. TRBV7-5 constitutes a pseudogene. The CDR3 contains 14 residues. CDR3 in DNA: TGTGCCAGAAACATCGGAGGGGCTCACTATGGCTACACCTTC. Its protein product is CARNIGGAHYGYTF.

This clone was seen once. The chain is built from TRBV6-6 and TRBJ1-1; D possibly corresponds to TRBD1 (6 bases). Per the germline V gene, CDR1 is MNHNY and CDR2 is SVGAGI (reference sequence). CDR3 size: 15 residues. With 0 bases removed from V and 1 base from J, the gap between germline ends came to 9 bases. The CDR3 protein is CASSYSDRPNTEAFF. The CDR3, as DNA: TGTGCCAGCAGTTACTCGGACAGACCGAACACTGAAGCTTTCTTT.

The rearrangement joins TRBV19 to TRBJ1-3; TRBD1 might be the D (5 bases). CDR1 is LNHDA, CDR2 SQIVND, per germline (reference sequence). There are 16 residues in the CDR3. The V gene lost 3 bases and the J gene lost 2 bases, with 14 bases spanning the gap. As DNA, the CDR3 is TGTGCCAGTAGTATTTTGGGGGGAGCGACTGGAAACACCATATATTTT. Protein sequence: CASSILGGATGNTIYF.

The rearrangement uses TRBV29-1 and TRBJ2-3; D ambiguous. The CDR3 consists of 11 residues. The germline gives CDR1 SQVTM, CDR2 ANQGSEA. The germline V and J ends were trimmed by 1 base and 10 bases, with 9 bases remaining between them. CDR3 amino acids: CSVEGLGAQYF. The CDR3 region has the DNA TGCAGCGTTGAAGGGCTAGGAGCGCAGTATTTT.

CDR3 residues: CASSQDVGQGLGGYTF. Here the CDR3 DNA reads TGCGCCAGCAGCCAAGATGTGGGACAGGGGTTGGGAGGCTACACCTTC. This sequence joins TRBV4-3 and TRBJ1-2; 10 positions match TRBD1. Germline values: CDR1 LGHNA, CDR2 YSLEER. After removal of 0 bases from V and 8 bases from J, the junction contained 9 bases not matched to a gene. The CDR3 is made up of 16 amino acids.

This clone has just a few counts. The V gene is TRBV5-6, the J gene TRBJ1-5; 7 bases line up with TRBD1. The CDR3 has 13 residues. CDR1 SGHDT and CDR2 YYEEEE come from the germline V gene. V shed 1 base and J 7 bases; nucleotides not matched to a gene: 2. The CDR3 DNA is TGTGCCAGCAGCTTGCAGGGGGGACAGCCCCAGCATTTT. Its translation: CASSLQGGQPQHF.

V is TRBV7-6 and J is TRBJ2-1; TRBD2 might be the D (6 bases). Trimming shortened V by 0 bases and J by 1 base, and 16 bases separated the two germline ends. CDR3 length: 18 amino acids. Germline lookup yields CDR1 SGHVS and CDR2 FNYEAQ. As DNA, the CDR3 is TGTGCCAGCAGCTTAGCAGGTCCGACGGGAGTATCCTACAATGAGCAGTTCTTC. The encoded protein is CASSLAGPTGVSYNEQFF.

This rearrangement joins TRBV4-2 to TRBJ2-5; D remains unclear. V was cut by 0 bases and J by 7 bases, with 15 bases left in between. This CDR3 is built from 15 residues. Germline V lookup: CDR1 LGHNA, CDR2 YNFKEQ. The CDR3 DNA reads TGTGCCAGCAGCCAAGAACCCGACACCCCTGGGACCCAGTACTTC. It is translated as CASSQEPDTPGTQYF.

V and J are TRBV30 and TRBJ2-1; 11 bases are shared with TRBD2. Germline V CDR1 and CDR2: GTSNPN, SVGIG (reference sequence). This CDR3 spans 14 amino acids. Trimming at V came to 2 bases and at J to 10 bases, leaving 7 bases not matched to a gene. CDR3 sequence reads: CAWSRISGRDEQFF. The CDR3 DNA reads as TGTGCCTGGAGTCGTATTAGCGGGAGGGACGAGCAGTTCTTC.

The V call is TRBV11-2, the J call TRBJ2-1; the match to TRBD2 covers 13 bases. The CDR3 spans 15 residues. V was clipped by 4 bases and J by 3 bases; unmatched bases: 0. CDR1 and CDR2 (germline): SGHAT, FQNNGV. CDR3 in amino acids: CASSWTSGSYNEQFF. The DNA of the CDR3 is TGTGCCAGCAGCTGGACTAGCGGGAGCTACAATGAGCAGTTCTTC.

The rearrangement links TRBV7-2 to TRBJ2-3; tentatively, D is TRBD1 (6 bases). Germline V CDR1 and CDR2: SGHTA, FQGNSA. V was trimmed by 5 bases and J by 2 bases, leaving 17 bases between them. The CDR3 spans 16 residues. CDR3 nucleotide sequence: TGTGCCAGCAGCCGATCCGGTGACAGGTCCACAGATACGCAGTATTTT. Its translation is CASSRSGDRSTDTQYF.

The table lists this clone with a count of one. V gene TRBV30 combines with J gene TRBJ1-2; D remains unclear. Trimming removed 0 bases from V and 1 base from J, with 21 bases in between. The CDR3 spans 18 residues. Germline V lookup: CDR1 GTSNPN, CDR2 SVGIG (reference sequence). CDR3 bases: TGTGCCTGGAGTGTACGGCATTTCCCCCCGCGGCTTAACTATGGCTACACCTTC. Protein: CAWSVRHFPPRLNYGYTF.

This clone was observed a handful of times. This CDR3 is CASSRGLSYEQYF. The CDR3 coding sequence is TGTGCCAGCTCCCGAGGTCTCTCCTACGAGCAGTACTTC. The chain couples TRBV5-6 to TRBJ2-7, with D uncertain. The CDR3 loop spans 13 amino acids. V gave up 7 bases and J gave up 0 bases, with 11 bases separating them. Germline assignment: CDR1 SGHDT and CDR2 YYEEEE.

The chain recombines TRBV30 with TRBJ2-1; 7 bases map to TRBD2. The CDR3 extends over 13 amino acids. Trimming cost V 7 bases and J 4 bases; bases outside gene matches: 7. The germline CDR1 and CDR2 sequences are GTSNPN and SVGIG (reference sequence). CDR3 residues: CASASGGYNEQFF. The CDR3 DNA reads TGTGCCTCGGCTAGCGGAGGATACAATGAGCAGTTCTTC.